Listed here are 32 T cell receptor beta chains from one sample, sequenced in a study of blood T cell repertoires in COVID-19. Assay used: immunoSEQ multiplex PCR; TCRdb lists only in-frame clones, some missing. This sample has 55,000 to 75,000 clones, with about 81% found just once. Specimen: peripheral blood. These receptor sequences come from a man older than 75 with acute or convalescent COVID-19.

The table lists this clone with a few counts. The chain has TRBV7-2 and TRBJ1-2; D perhaps matches TRBD1 (6 bases). The CDR3 loop spans 13 amino acids. Germline CDR1 is SGHTA and CDR2 is FQGNSA. Trimming took off 6 bases at V and 4 bases at J, with 12 bases between the two ends. CDR3 bases: TGTGCCAGCAGACCGACAGGTTTCTATGGCTACACCTTC. This sequence encodes CASRPTGFYGYTF.

The count of this clone is one. The chain employs TRBV6-5 and TRBJ2-7; TRBD1 agrees at 9 bases. Germline CDR1 MNHEY, CDR2 SVGAGI. The CDR3 covers 14 residues. After removal of 7 bases from V and 3 bases from J, the junction contained 7 bases not matched to a gene. The CDR3 loop is CASTMGQGHYEQYF. In nucleotides, the CDR3 is TGTGCCAGCACCATGGGACAGGGTCACTACGAGCAGTACTTC.

The gene calls are TRBV28 and TRBJ2-5, with D possibly matching TRBD2 (5 bases). The V end was cut by 6 bases, the J end by 5 bases, with 10 bases between. Germline V gives CDR1 MDHEN, CDR2 SYDVKM. CDR3 size: 12 residues. The CDR3 nucleotides are TGTGCCAGCAGCACCCCGGGGGAGACCCAGTACTTC. Encoded protein: CASSTPGETQYF.

The rearrangement uses TRBV2 and TRBJ1-2, with D possibly being TRBD1 (5 bases). Trimming stripped 5 bases from V and 5 bases from J, with 18 bases between. Germline V gene lookup returns CDR1 SNHLY and CDR2 FYNNEI. The CDR3 totals 15 residues. The CDR3 spells CASSPAHRTSYGYTF. In nucleotides, the CDR3 is TGTGCCAGCAGTCCCGCTCACAGGACCTCTTATGGCTACACCTTC.

Here the CDR3 DNA reads TGTGCCACCAGTGATACCGGGACAGGGGCGACCTACGAGCAGTACTTC. Protein sequence: CATSDTGTGATYEQYF. V gene TRBV24-1 combines with J gene TRBJ2-7; 10 bases fit TRBD1. Germline V lookup: CDR1 KGHDR, CDR2 SFDVKD. With V trimmed by 3 bases and J by 2 bases, 6 bases remained unmatched. The CDR3 totals 16 residues.

This chain connects TRBV7-2 to TRBJ2-2; no clear D. Trimming left V 1 base short and J 1 base short, with 4 bases between. The germline gives CDR1 SGHTA, CDR2 FQGNSA. The CDR3 covers 14 residues. The CDR3 bases are TGTGCCAGCAGCTTAGTCTTGAACACCGGGGAGCTGTTTTTT. Its protein is CASSLVLNTGELFF.

The chain links TRBV19 to TRBJ2-7; 7 nucleotides line up with TRBD1. The CDR3 runs to 11 residues. Germline trimming cut 10 bases from V and 2 bases from J; bases unmatched to any gene: 2. Germline V gene data show CDR1 as LNHDA and CDR2 as SQIVND (reference sequence). The CDR3 sequence: CATQGAYEQYF. The CDR3 bases are TGTGCCACTCAGGGGGCCTACGAGCAGTACTTC.

The genes are TRBV10-2 and TRBJ2-2; 7 bases map to TRBD2. CDR3 size: 15 residues. Looked up from germline, CDR1 is WSHSY and CDR2 is SAAADI. The ends lost 6 bases at V and 6 bases at J; junction bases unmatched: 10. In nucleotides, the CDR3 is TGCGCCAGCAGGAGGGGAGGGCCGGATGCCGGGGAGCTGTTTTTT. It is translated as CASRRGGPDAGELFF.

CDR3 nucleotide sequence: TGCGCCAGCACTGGGGCAGGATACACAGATACGCAGTATTTT. It yields the protein CASTGAGYTDTQYF. The chain couples TRBV10-2 to TRBJ2-3, with D perhaps TRBD1 (5 bases). The germline V and J ends were trimmed by 7 bases and 2 bases, with 13 bases remaining between them. The CDR3 covers 14 residues. CDR1 is WSHSY, CDR2 SAAADI, per germline.

The chain joins TRBV6-5 to TRBJ2-1; 10 bases agree with TRBD2. Germline V lookup: CDR1 MNHEY, CDR2 SVGAGI. This CDR3 is 15 amino acids long. J gave up 4 bases and V 7 bases, and 7 bases lay outside the gene matches. The CDR3 nucleotides read TGTGCCAGCAAAAAAGGGGGACTAGCGTACAATGAGCAGTTCTTC. This codes for CASKKGGLAYNEQFF.

This clone was observed once. DNA for the CDR3: TGTGCCAGCAGCCACCCGATGAGTGAAGCTTTCTTT. It codes for CASSHPMSEAFF. The chain uses TRBV3-1 (or the pseudogene TRBV3-2) and TRBJ1-1; no clear D gene. The ends were cut back, 3 bases at V and 7 bases at J, with 9 bases in the middle. The CDR3 extends over 12 amino acids. CDR1 is LGHDT, CDR2 YNNKEL, per germline (reference sequence).

The chain carries TRBV5-1 and TRBJ1-1; D perhaps matches TRBD1 (6 bases). Germline V lookup: CDR1 SGHRS, CDR2 YFSETQ. Trimming stripped 2 bases from V and 4 bases from J, with 9 bases between. The CDR3 is 13 amino acids. The CDR3 DNA reads as TGCGCCAGCAGCTTTGGGGGCGGCACTGAAGCTTTCTTT. Residues: CASSFGGGTEAFF. Together with reference TRBV5-1 and TRBJ1-1, the CDR3 gives the full variable domain: KAGVTQTPRYLIKTRGQQVTLSCSPISGHRSVSWYQQTPGQGLQFLFEYFSETQRNKGNFPGRFSGRQFSNSRSEMNVSTLELGDSALYLCASSFGGGTEAFFGQGTRLTVV.

The rearrangement joins TRBV2 to TRBJ2-2, with 7 nucleotides matching TRBD1. The V and J ends lost 6 bases and 7 bases, in that order; junction bases with no gene match: 11. The CDR3 runs to 15 residues. Germline-derived CDR1 and CDR2 are SNHLY and FYNNEI. Here the CDR3 DNA reads TGTGCCAGCAGCAACGACGACAGGGTTAACGGGGAGCTGTTTTTT. Translation: CASSNDDRVNGELFF.

This clone has more than one count but fewer than ten. The CDR3 DNA is TGTGCCAGCAGTGCACGACAGGGGTCAGGGGAGCAGTACTTC. As protein: CASSARQGSGEQYF. The chain couples TRBV2 to TRBJ2-7, with TRBD1 matching 8 bases. Germline V gene data show CDR1 as SNHLY and CDR2 as FYNNEI. Trimming cost V 4 bases and J 7 bases; bases outside gene matches: 9. The CDR3 has 14 residues.

With respect to this clone: The sample contains more than one DNA sequence encoding this CDR3. The rearrangement uses TRBV7-8 and TRBJ2-7; 10 positions match TRBD1. This CDR3 has 15 residues. Germline CDR1 SGHVS, CDR2 FQNEAQ. V gave up 5 bases and J gave up 5 bases; unmatched junction bases: 9. This chain's CDR3 is CASSPPGQGRHEQYF. CDR3 nucleotide sequence: TGTGCCAGCAGCCCACCGGGACAGGGGCGACACGAGCAGTACTTC. Full variable domain (outside the CDR3, taken from reference TRBV7-8 and TRBJ2-7): GAGVSQSPRYKVAKRGQDVALRCDPISGHVSLFWYQQALGQGPEFLTYFQNEAQLDKSGLPSDRFFAERPEGSVSTLKIQRTQQEDSAVYLCASSPPGQGRHEQYFGPGTRLTVT.

The V gene is TRBV2, the J gene TRBJ2-2; 11 nucleotides match TRBD1. This CDR3 spans 15 amino acids. Germline V gene lookup returns CDR1 SNHLY and CDR2 FYNNEI. J was trimmed by 4 bases and V by 6 bases; bases with no gene match: 4. Here the CDR3 reads CASRMGQGGTGELFF. CDR3 DNA sequence: TGTGCCAGCAGGATGGGACAGGGGGGCACCGGGGAGCTGTTTTTT.

V and J are TRBV19 and TRBJ2-1, with 10 bases identical to TRBD1. Looked up from germline, CDR1 is LNHDA and CDR2 is SQIVND (reference sequence). The CDR3 length is 15 residues. The V and J ends lost 3 bases and 4 bases, in that order; junction bases with no gene match: 3. CDR3 bases: TGTGCCAGTAGTATCGAGGGACAGGGGTACAATGAGCAGTTCTTC. Translated, it gives CASSIEGQGYNEQFF.

The chain uses TRBV19 and TRBJ2-5; 9 bases fit TRBD2. The V segment lost 1 base and the J segment 4 bases; nucleotides outside the gene matches: 10. This CDR3 comprises 17 residues. Germline CDR1 LNHDA, CDR2 SQIVND (reference sequence). Here the CDR3 reads CASSIGTRGGAGETQYF. The CDR3 DNA reads TGTGCCAGTAGTATAGGGACTCGCGGGGGGGCGGGAGAGACCCAGTACTTC.

The V gene is TRBV6-6, the J gene TRBJ1-5, with TRBD1 identical over 8 bases. Germline trimming cut 4 bases from V and 7 bases from J; bases unmatched to any gene: 9. Looked up from germline, CDR1 is MNHNY and CDR2 is SVGAGI (reference sequence). The CDR3 is 15 amino acids. CDR3 loop: CASSSGQGVRQPQHF. The CDR3 nucleotides are TGTGCCAGCAGTTCCGGACAGGGCGTGAGGCAGCCCCAGCATTTT.

This chain links TRBV13 with TRBJ2-6; TRBD1 aligns across 7 bases. The CDR3 length is 20 residues. Germline CDR1 and CDR2: PRHDT and FYEKMQ (reference sequence). V was clipped by 5 bases and J by 1 base; unmatched bases: 17. CDR3 in amino acids: CASSTRLGKGAISGANVLTF. For the CDR3, the DNA is TGTGCCAGCAGCACCCGACTCGGGAAGGGGGCTATATCTGGGGCCAACGTCCTGACTTTC. Combining the CDR3 with reference TRBV13 and TRBJ2-6 gives the whole variable domain AAGVIQSPRHLIKEKRETATLKCYPIPRHDTVYWYQQGPGQDPQFLISFYEKMQSDKGSIPDRFSAQQFSDYHSELNMSSLELGDSALYFCASSTRLGKGAISGANVLTFGAGSRLTVL.

The chain uses TRBV7-9 and TRBJ2-3; D may be TRBD2 (6 bases). The CDR3 runs to 14 residues. Germline CDR1 is SEHNR and CDR2 is FQNEAQ (reference sequence). With 2 bases removed from V and 7 bases from J, the gap between germline ends came to 13 bases. Here the CDR3 DNA reads TGTGCCAGCAGCTTAAATCTCGGGGACTATACGCAGTATTTT. Protein product: CASSLNLGDYTQYF.

The V and J genes are TRBV5-4 and TRBJ2-7; 10 nucleotides line up with TRBD2. This CDR3 is built from 16 residues. Germline V CDR1 and CDR2: SGHNT, YYREEE (reference sequence). J lost 4 bases, V lost 3 bases, and 10 bases had no gene match. The CDR3 here is CASSSGASGSKYEQYF. The CDR3 nucleotides are TGTGCCAGCAGCTCGGGAGCTAGCGGGAGTAAATACGAGCAGTACTTC.

The chain uses TRBV18 and TRBJ2-2; 8 bases agree with TRBD1. Germline loops: CDR1 KGHSH, CDR2 LQKENI. CDR3 length: 15 amino acids. V lost 3 bases and J lost 5; bases outside the gene matches: 5. The chain's CDR3 is CASSPLDRVTGELFF. The DNA of the CDR3 is TGTGCCAGCTCACCCCTGGACAGGGTAACCGGGGAGCTGTTTTTT.

CDR3 region: CASTSRGAERGNTIYF. The CDR3 DNA is TGTGCCAGCACCTCCCGCGGGGCAGAGAGAGGAAACACCATATATTTT. This rearrangement joins TRBV11-2 to TRBJ1-3; D might be TRBD1 (5 bases). Trimming removed 7 bases from V and 4 bases from J, with 20 bases in between. This CDR3 is 16 amino acids long. CDR1 and CDR2 from the germline V gene are SGHAT and FQNNGV.

Note on this clone: Different DNA sequences within this sample yield the same CDR3. The CDR3 protein is CASSLGAGGSYEQYF. In DNA form, the CDR3 reads TGTGCCAGCAGCTTAGGAGCGGGGGGGTCCTACGAGCAGTACTTC. V is TRBV7-2 and J is TRBJ2-7; 10 bases agree with TRBD2. There are 15 residues in the CDR3. Germline CDR1 is SGHTA and CDR2 is FQGNSA. The V and J ends lost 1 base and 1 base, in that order; junction bases with no gene match: 1. The entire variable domain, with the rest obtained from reference TRBV7-2 and TRBJ2-7, is as follows: GAGVSQSPSNKVTEKGKDVELRCDPISGHTALYWYRQSLGQGLEFLIYFQGNSAPDKSGLPSDRFSAERTGGSVSTLTIQRTQQEDSAVYLCASSLGAGGSYEQYFGPGTRLTVT.

The chain links TRBV7-2 to TRBJ1-4; a possible D gene is TRBD1 (6 bases). Germline lookup yields CDR1 SGHTA and CDR2 FQGNSA. CDR3 length: 18 amino acids. Trimming removed 5 bases at V and 0 bases at J, with 19 bases between. CDR3 in amino acids: CASSNGTNLWATNEKLFF. The CDR3 DNA reads TGTGCCAGCAGCAACGGGACAAATCTTTGGGCAACTAATGAAAAACTGTTTTTT. Looking up the rest from reference TRBV7-2 and TRBJ1-4 gives the full variable domain: GAGVSQSPSNKVTEKGKDVELRCDPISGHTALYWYRQSLGQGLEFLIYFQGNSAPDKSGLPSDRFSAERTGGSVSTLTIQRTQQEDSAVYLCASSNGTNLWATNEKLFFGSGTQLSVL.

The chain is built from TRBV4-2 and TRBJ2-3, with D perhaps matching TRBD2 (7 bases). With 4 bases removed from V and 3 bases from J, the gap between germline ends came to 14 bases. The germline gives CDR1 LGHNA, CDR2 YNFKEQ. The CDR3 has 15 amino acids. This chain's CDR3 is CASSPGGAETDTQYF. In DNA form, the CDR3 reads TGTGCCAGCAGCCCTGGGGGGGCCGAGACAGATACGCAGTATTTT.

V gene TRBV6-4 combines with J gene TRBJ1-4, with D perhaps matching TRBD1 (6 bases). The CDR3 totals 15 residues. Germline loops: CDR1 MRHNA, CDR2 SNTAGT. V was pared by 4 bases and J by 7 bases, with 16 bases between. The CDR3 region has the DNA TGTGCCAGCAGTGTGAGAGGGGGGGCCGGTGAAAAACTGTTTTTT. Protein sequence: CASSVRGGAGEKLFF.

The chain recombines TRBV3-1 (or the pseudogene TRBV3-2) with TRBJ2-2; weak D call: TRBD1 (5 bases). Looked up from germline, CDR1 is LGHDT and CDR2 is YNNKEL (reference sequence). The CDR3 is made up of 16 amino acids. Trimming took 1 base from V and 5 from J, leaving 14 bases between them. CDR3 DNA sequence: TGTGCCAGCAGCCAAGGGAATGGCCCAGGGACCGGGGAGCTGTTTTTT. Translation gives CASSQGNGPGTGELFF.

V is TRBV3-1 (or the pseudogene TRBV3-2) and J is TRBJ1-6; no definite D call. Germline assignment: CDR1 LGHDT and CDR2 YNNKEL (reference sequence). V was shortened by 1 base and J by 0 bases, with 7 bases between the two germline ends. The CDR3 loop spans 16 amino acids. The CDR3 reads CASSQVSSSYNSPLHF. For the CDR3, the DNA is TGTGCCAGCAGCCAAGTGTCTAGCTCCTATAATTCACCCCTCCACTTT.

The chain employs TRBV11-2 and TRBJ2-2, with D tentatively TRBD2 (5 bases). The CDR3 runs to 15 residues. V gave up 3 bases and J gave up 4 bases, with 12 bases separating them. Germline values: CDR1 SGHAT, CDR2 FQNNGV. This chain's CDR3 is CASSFTDSPTGELFF. The CDR3 region has the DNA TGTGCCAGCAGCTTCACGGACTCGCCCACCGGGGAGCTGTTTTTT.

DNA for the CDR3: TGCGCCAGCAGCTCAACGACAGAGATGAATGAAAAACTGTTTTTT. Protein sequence: CASSSTTEMNEKLFF. The J gene is TRBJ1-4, the V gene TRBV5-1, with a weak D call TRBD1 (5 bases). This CDR3 spans 15 amino acids. CDR1 and CDR2 from the germline V gene are SGHRS and YFSETQ. The V end lost 3 bases, the J end lost 5 bases, and 14 bases lay between the germline ends.